This TCR beta chain is drawn from a study of blood T cell repertoires in COVID-19. The wider study: Samples taken during acute and convalescent COVID-19 were collected in the United States, Italy and Spain. T cells, B-cell-depleted T cells, or PBMCs supplied cDNA or gDNA.

The ends were cut back, 3 bases at V and 5 bases at J, with 8 bases in the middle. From germline, CDR1 is DFQATT and CDR2 SNEGSKA (reference sequence). The CDR3 contains 11 residues. This clone has a single count. Original methodology: Nucleated cell number was recorded as an estimate derived from reference gene primer amplification. The protocol was immunoSEQ multiplex PCR, while the TCRdb copy is restricted to in-frame clones and leaves out a portion. Clone size and V and J calls were adopted from that table, with D and trimming inferred from the DNA. The sample consists of some 190,000 clones, approximately 83% of them appearing once.

Sequencing was carried out using peripheral blood. The chain links TRBV20-1 to TRBJ2-7, with D maybe TRBD2 (5 bases). The source of this sequence is a human donor with active or convalescent COVID-19. The donor label of this sample is uncertain. As DNA, the CDR3 is TGCAGTGCTAGGTCGGGGAACGAGCAGTACTTC. Amino acids: CSARSGNEQYF.